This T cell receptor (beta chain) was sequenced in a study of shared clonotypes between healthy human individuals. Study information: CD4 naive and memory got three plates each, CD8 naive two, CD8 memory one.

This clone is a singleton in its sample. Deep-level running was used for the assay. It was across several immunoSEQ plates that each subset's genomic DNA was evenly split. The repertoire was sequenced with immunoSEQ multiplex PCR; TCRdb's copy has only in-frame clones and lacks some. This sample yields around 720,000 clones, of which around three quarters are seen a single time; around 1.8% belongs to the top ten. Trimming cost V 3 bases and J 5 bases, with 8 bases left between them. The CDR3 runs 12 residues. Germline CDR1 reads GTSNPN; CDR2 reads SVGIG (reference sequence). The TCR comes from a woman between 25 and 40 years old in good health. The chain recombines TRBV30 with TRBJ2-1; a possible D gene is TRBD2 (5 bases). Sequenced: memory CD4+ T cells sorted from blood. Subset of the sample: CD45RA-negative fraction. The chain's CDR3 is CAWRDSDNEQFF. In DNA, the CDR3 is TGTGCCTGGAGGGACTCGGACAATGAGCAGTTCTTC.